This TCR beta chain was sequenced in a study of blood T cells in healthy people across ages. The CDR3 spans 15 residues. Germline CDR1 reads SGDLS; CDR2 reads YYNGEE. Trimming stripped 3 bases from V and 0 bases from J, with 13 bases between. Through a sample-barcoded 5' primer and a J-beta primer mix, a second PCR was run for 7 to 11 cycles. MiXCR, applied by TCRdb to the 5' RACE reads, yields one record per CDR3 protein. The sample has about 1,400,000 distinct CDR3 sequences; roughly 59% are singletons. The clonotype was recovered from a man between 18 and 29 years old in good health. The specimen sequenced was blood. This sequence joins TRBV9 and TRBJ2-7, with a possible D match to TRBD2 (5 bases). For the CDR3, the DNA is TGTGCCAGCAGCGGAGGCCGGAGGTACTCCTACGAGCAGTACTTC. This translates into CASSGGRRYSYEQYF.